Detailed here is one TCR beta chain. The data belong to a study of T-cell memory formation after mild COVID-19. TCRdb recomputed calls from the 5' RACE reads with MiXCR, one row per CDR3 protein. The sample holds around 340,000 distinct CDR3 sequences; around 13% are singletons and the top ten take over 20%. Germline lookup yields CDR1 SGHAT and CDR2 FQNNGV. The CDR3 contains 15 residues. Trimming took 6 bases from V and 4 from J, leaving 16 bases between them. Sequenced: PBMCs or a T cell subset sorted from them (not recorded which). The chain is built from TRBV11-2 and TRBJ1-5, with D perhaps matching TRBD1 (5 bases). The origin of this receptor is a young man who had mild COVID-19 (a few samples of this study predate the infection). Cell type and time point are not known. The CDR3 is CASSPEGYGNQPQHF. CDR3 in DNA: TGTGCCAGCAGTCCCGAGGGGTATGGGAATCAGCCCCAGCATTTT.